The present T cell receptor beta chain was sequenced within a study of T cell repertoires in cytomegalovirus infection. On the study more broadly: Shared public TCR beta signatures pointed to both CMV infection and a matching HLA type.

Via MiXCR, TCRdb re-called the reads, giving one row per CDR3 protein. The sample has fewer than 550,000 distinct CDR3 sequences; 31% are singletons. Study conclusions and caveats: Individuals carrying CMV plus the relevant HLA were identified by cumulative frequency of public TCR beta families. Within the response measured ex vivo, HLA-C-restricted CMV-specific TCR beta clonotypes were dominant.

From germline, CDR1 is DFQATT and CDR2 SNEGSKA (reference sequence). Trimming pared 5 bases from V and 9 bases from J, leaving 17 bases between. This CDR3 has 13 residues. Concerning this clonotype: Its antigen is as yet unknown.

V gene TRBV20-1 combines with J gene TRBJ2-1, with no clear D. The sequence was collected from a human donor in good health (CMV status not recorded). Some clones in this sample may be carry-over from other donors' samples. Sequences were obtained from PBMCs. The CDR3 loop is CSAPLEAAIEQFF. The CDR3 DNA reads TGCAGTGCTCCCCTTGAGGCGGCTATTGAGCAGTTCTTC.